This TCR beta chain was identified during a study of OX40 agonist ivuxolimab in advanced cancers. In the study overall: Given to patients was ivuxolimab, an agonistic anti-OX40 (CD134) antibody. Each patient was given ivuxolimab into a vein every 2 weeks, at 0.01 to 10 mg/kg.

The CDR3 extends over 16 amino acids. CDR1 is LNHDA and CDR2 is SQIVND in the germline V gene (reference sequence). J gave up 7 bases and V 5 bases, and 16 bases lay outside the gene matches. Peripheral blood came from all dose cohorts at three timepoints. This table comes from immunoSEQ multiplex PCR, and its TCRdb copy is limited to in-frame clones, with some not included. In the table there are around 70,000 clones, roughly 80% of which are singletons. This rearrangement joins TRBV19 to TRBJ2-7, with 8 bases identical to TRBD2. The sample consisted of CD4+ or CD8+ T cells sorted from blood, taken in a trial of the OX40 agonist ivuxolimab. The TCR sequence derives from an adult with an advanced solid tumor such as melanoma, head and neck, liver or kidney cancer. CDR3 protein: CASSPSPGLVPSEQYF. The CDR3 region has the DNA TGTGCCAGTAGTCCGAGCCCGGGACTAGTACCTTCTGAGCAGTACTTC.